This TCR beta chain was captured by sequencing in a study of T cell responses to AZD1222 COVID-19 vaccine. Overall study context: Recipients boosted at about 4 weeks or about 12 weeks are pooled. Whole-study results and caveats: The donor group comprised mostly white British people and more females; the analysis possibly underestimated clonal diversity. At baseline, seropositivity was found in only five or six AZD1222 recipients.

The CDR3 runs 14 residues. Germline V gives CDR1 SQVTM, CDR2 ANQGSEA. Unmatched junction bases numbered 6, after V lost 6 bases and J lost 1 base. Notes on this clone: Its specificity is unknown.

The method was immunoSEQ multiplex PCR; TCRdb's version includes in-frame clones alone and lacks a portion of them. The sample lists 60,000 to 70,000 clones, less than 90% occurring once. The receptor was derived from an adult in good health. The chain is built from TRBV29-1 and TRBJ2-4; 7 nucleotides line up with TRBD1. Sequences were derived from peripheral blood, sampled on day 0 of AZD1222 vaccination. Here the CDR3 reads CSVRQGMAKNIQYF. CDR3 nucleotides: TGCAGCGTCCGACAGGGAATGGCCAAAAACATTCAGTACTTC.